This TCR beta chain was obtained from a study of blood T cell repertoires in COVID-19. Seattle participants joined during active infection and were tracked over time. This clone has ten or more counts. J was trimmed by 4 bases and V by 7 bases; bases with no gene match: 13. CDR3 length: 16 residues. Germline V gene data show CDR1 as LGHNA and CDR2 as YNFKEQ. Only in-frame clones appear in the TCRdb table, and some are missing; sequencing was by immunoSEQ multiplex PCR. The data show some 190,000 clones, roughly 80% seen once. The source of this sequence is a woman in her 40s with COVID-19, enrolled during active disease. The sample comprised peripheral blood. V gene TRBV4-2 combines with J gene TRBJ2-3, with 8 positions matching TRBD2. CDR3 sequence reads: CASTRDREGGSDTQYF. CDR3 DNA: TGTGCCAGCACGCGCGATCGGGAGGGGGGCTCAGATACGCAGTATTTT.